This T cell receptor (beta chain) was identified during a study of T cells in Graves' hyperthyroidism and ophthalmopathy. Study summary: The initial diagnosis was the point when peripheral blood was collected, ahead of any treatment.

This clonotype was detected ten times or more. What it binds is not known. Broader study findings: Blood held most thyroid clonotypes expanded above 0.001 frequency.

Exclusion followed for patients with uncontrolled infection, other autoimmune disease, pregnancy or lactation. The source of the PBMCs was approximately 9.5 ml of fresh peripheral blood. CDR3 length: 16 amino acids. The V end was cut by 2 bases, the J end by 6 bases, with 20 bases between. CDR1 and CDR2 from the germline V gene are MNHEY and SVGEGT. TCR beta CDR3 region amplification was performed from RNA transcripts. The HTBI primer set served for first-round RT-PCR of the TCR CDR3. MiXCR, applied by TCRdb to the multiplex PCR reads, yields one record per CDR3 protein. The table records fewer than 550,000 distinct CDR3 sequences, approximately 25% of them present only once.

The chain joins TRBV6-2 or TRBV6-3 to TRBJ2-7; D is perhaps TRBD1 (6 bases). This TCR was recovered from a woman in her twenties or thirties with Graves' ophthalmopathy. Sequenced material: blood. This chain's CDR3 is CASSYGPGTRESEQYF. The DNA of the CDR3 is TGTGCCAGCAGTTACGGACCCGGGACAAGGGAGTCCGAGCAGTACTTC.